The T cell receptor (beta chain) under discussion was sequenced for a study of blood T cells in healthy people across ages. Through a sample-barcoded 5' primer and a J-beta primer mix, a second PCR was run for roughly 6 to 12 cycles. In TCRdb, the 5' RACE reads were re-called with MiXCR into one record per CDR3 protein. The sample includes 1.5 million to 1.9 million distinct CDR3 sequences, 42% of them seen just once. CDR3 size: 13 residues. Germline V gene lookup returns CDR1 SQVTM and CDR2 ANQGSEA. V trimming: 6 bases; J trimming: 5 bases; junction bases outside the gene matches: 8. The origin of this receptor is a young woman in good health. The chain recombines TRBV29-1 with TRBJ1-1; TRBD1 matches 8 bases. The sample consisted of blood. CDR3 nucleotide sequence: TGCAGCGTGGAGGACAGGGTGGGTACTGAAGCTTTCTTT. It encodes CSVEDRVGTEAFF.